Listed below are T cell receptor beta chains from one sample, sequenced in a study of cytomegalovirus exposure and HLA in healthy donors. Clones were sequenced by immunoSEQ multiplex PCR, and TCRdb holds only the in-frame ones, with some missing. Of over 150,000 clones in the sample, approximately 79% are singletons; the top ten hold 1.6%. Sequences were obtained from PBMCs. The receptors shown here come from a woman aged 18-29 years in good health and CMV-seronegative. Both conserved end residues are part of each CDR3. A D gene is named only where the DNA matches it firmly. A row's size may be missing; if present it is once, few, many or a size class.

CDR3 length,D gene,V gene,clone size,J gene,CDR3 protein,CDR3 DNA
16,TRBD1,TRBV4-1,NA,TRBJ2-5,CASSQATGTVQETQYF,TGCGCCAGCAGCCAGGCGACCGGGACAGTGCAAGAGACCCAGTACTTC
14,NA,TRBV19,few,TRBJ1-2,CASRQNNANYGYTF,TGTGCCAGTAGGCAAAACAATGCTAACTATGGCTACACCTTC
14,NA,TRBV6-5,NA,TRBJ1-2,CASSYSYRNYGYTF,TGTGCCAGCAGTTACTCTTACAGAAACTATGGCTACACCTTC
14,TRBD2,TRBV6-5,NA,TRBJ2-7,CASSFQLAGYEQYF,TGTGCCAGCAGTTTTCAACTAGCGGGATACGAGCAGTACTTC
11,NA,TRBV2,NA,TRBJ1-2,CALGGDGGYTF,TGTGCCCTGGGAGGGGACGGGGGCTACACCTTC
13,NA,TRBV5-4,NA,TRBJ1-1,CASSLQLNTEAFF,TGTGCCAGCAGCTTACAGCTGAACACTGAAGCTTTCTTT
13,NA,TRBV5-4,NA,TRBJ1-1,CASSLSGRIEAFF,TGTGCCAGCAGCTTGTCGGGGAGGATTGAAGCTTTCTTT
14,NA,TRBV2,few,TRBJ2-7,CASSPSERLYEQYF,TGTGCCAGCAGTCCCTCGGAGCGGCTGTACGAGCAGTACTTC
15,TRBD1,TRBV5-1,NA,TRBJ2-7,CASSLLGQNHYEQYF,TGCGCCAGCAGCTTGTTGGGACAGAACCACTACGAGCAGTACTTC
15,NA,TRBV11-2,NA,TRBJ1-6,CASSFLAGLGSPLHF,TGTGCCAGCAGCTTTTTGGCAGGGCTCGGTTCACCCCTCCACTTT
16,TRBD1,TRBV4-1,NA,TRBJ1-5,CASSQVLGTGDLAQHF,TGCGCCAGCAGCCAGGTCCTGGGGACAGGGGATCTAGCCCAGCATTTT
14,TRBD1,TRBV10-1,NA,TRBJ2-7,CASSETGTGGEQYF,TGCGCCAGCAGTGAGACCGGGACAGGCGGGGAGCAGTACTTC
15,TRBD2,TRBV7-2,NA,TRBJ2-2,CASSLGGTNTGELFF,TGTGCCAGCAGCTTGGGGGGGACGAACACCGGGGAGCTGTTTTTT
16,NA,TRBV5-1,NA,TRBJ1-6,CASSLVVRDKGSPLHF,TGCGCCAGCAGCTTGGTAGTCAGGGACAAGGGTTCACCCCTCCACTTT
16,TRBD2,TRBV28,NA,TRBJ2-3,CASSITSGRSSDTQYF,TGTGCCAGCAGTATCACTAGCGGGAGGTCCTCAGATACGCAGTATTTT
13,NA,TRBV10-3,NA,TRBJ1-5,CAISEEGNQPQHF,TGTGCCATCAGTGAGGAGGGCAATCAGCCCCAGCATTTT
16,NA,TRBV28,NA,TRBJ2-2,CASSFSWDTNTGELFF,TGTGCCAGCAGTTTCTCCTGGGACACCAACACCGGGGAGCTGTTTTTT
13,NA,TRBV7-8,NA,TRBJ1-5,CASSHTTRQPQHF,TGTGCCAGCAGTCATACTACGAGGCAGCCCCAGCATTTT
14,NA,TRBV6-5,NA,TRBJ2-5,CASSWSQTQETQYF,TGTGCCAGCAGTTGGAGTCAGACCCAAGAGACCCAGTACTTC
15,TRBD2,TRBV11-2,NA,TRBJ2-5,CASSSSGTDKETQYF,TGTGCCAGCAGCTCTAGCGGGACCGATAAAGAGACCCAGTACTTC
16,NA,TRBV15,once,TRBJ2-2,CATSRDPHTNTGELFF,TGTGCCACCAGCAGAGATCCACATACGAACACCGGGGAGCTGTTTTTT
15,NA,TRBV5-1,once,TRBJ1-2,CASASNPDSPNGYTF,TGCGCCAGCGCGAGCAATCCGGACAGTCCGAATGGCTACACCTTC
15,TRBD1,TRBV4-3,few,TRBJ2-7,CASSQDRDSSDEQYF,TGCGCCAGCAGCCAAGATCGGGACAGCAGTGACGAGCAGTACTTC
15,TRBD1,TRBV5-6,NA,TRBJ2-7,CASNPGQGHEYEQYF,TGTGCCAGCAACCCCGGACAGGGGCACGAATACGAGCAGTACTTC
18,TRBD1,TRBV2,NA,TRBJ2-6,CASSGLRTGAAGANVLTF,TGTGCCAGCAGTGGTCTAAGGACAGGAGCCGCTGGGGCCAACGTCCTGACTTTC
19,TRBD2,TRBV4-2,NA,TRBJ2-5,CASSQDSGGGRGSVETQYF,TGTGCCAGCAGCCAAGATTCGGGCGGGGGGCGTGGTTCGGTAGAGACCCAGTACTTC
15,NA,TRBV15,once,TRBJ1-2,CATGEGGNLNYGYTF,TGTGCCACCGGGGAGGGGGGCAACCTAAACTATGGCTACACCTTC
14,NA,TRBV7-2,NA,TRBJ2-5,CASSLGGIKETQYF,TGTGCCAGCAGCTTGGGGGGAATTAAAGAGACCCAGTACTTC
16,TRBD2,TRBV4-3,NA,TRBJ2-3,CASSQDESGVTDTQYF,TGCGCCAGCAGCCAAGACGAAAGCGGGGTCACAGATACGCAGTATTTT
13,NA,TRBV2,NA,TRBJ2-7,CASSEFQFNEQYF,TGTGCCAGCAGTGAATTTCAGTTTAACGAGCAGTACTTC
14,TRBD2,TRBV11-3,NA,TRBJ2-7,CASSLNSGSYEQYF,TGTGCCAGCAGCTTAAATAGCGGGAGCTACGAGCAGTACTTC
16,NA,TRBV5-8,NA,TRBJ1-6,CASSRGSRPYNSPLHF,TGTGCCAGCAGCCGGGGATCTCGGCCCTATAATTCACCCCTCCACTTT
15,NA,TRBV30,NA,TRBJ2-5,CAWNLGGGYQETQYF,TGTGCCTGGAACCTAGGGGGAGGGTACCAAGAGACCCAGTACTTC
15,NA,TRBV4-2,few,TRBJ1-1,CASSQDRGASTEAFF,TGTGCCAGCAGCCAAGATCGGGGAGCGAGCACTGAAGCTTTCTTT
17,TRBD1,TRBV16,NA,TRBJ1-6,CASSHRQGRNYNSPLHF,TGTGCCAGCAGCCACCGACAGGGGAGAAATTATAATTCACCCCTCCACTTT
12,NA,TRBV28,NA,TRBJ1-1,CASSFGRGEAFF,TGTGCCAGCAGTTTTGGCAGGGGAGAAGCTTTCTTT
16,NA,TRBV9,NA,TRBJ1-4,CASSVGASATNEKLFF,TGTGCCAGCAGCGTAGGGGCTTCCGCAACTAATGAAAAACTGTTTTTT
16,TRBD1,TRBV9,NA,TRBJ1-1,CASSPTTGNSYTEAFF,TGTGCCAGCAGCCCAACGACAGGGAATTCGTACACTGAAGCTTTCTTT
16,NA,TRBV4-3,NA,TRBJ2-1,CASSQENQRVYNEQFF,TGCGCCAGCAGCCAAGAGAATCAGCGGGTTTACAATGAGCAGTTCTTC
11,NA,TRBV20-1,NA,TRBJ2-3,CSPTISDTQYF,TGCAGTCCTACTATCTCAGATACGCAGTATTTT
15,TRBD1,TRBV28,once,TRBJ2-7,CASSPGYGTGFEQYF,TGTGCCAGCAGTCCGGGCTACGGGACAGGGTTCGAGCAGTACTTC
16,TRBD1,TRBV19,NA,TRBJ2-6,CASKKGDSRGANVLTF,TGTGCCAGCAAAAAAGGGGACAGTAGGGGGGCCAACGTCCTGACTTTC
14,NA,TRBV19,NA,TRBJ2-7,CASSMGGGSYEQYF,TGTGCCAGTAGTATGGGAGGGGGTAGCTACGAGCAGTACTTC
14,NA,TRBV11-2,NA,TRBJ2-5,CASSLGHPQETQYF,TGTGCCAGCAGCTTAGGGCACCCTCAAGAGACCCAGTACTTC
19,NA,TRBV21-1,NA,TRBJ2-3,CASSNGAGTGTSKTDTQYF,TGTGCCAGCAGCAATGGGGCGGGGACGGGGACCTCAAAAACAGATACGCAGTATTTT
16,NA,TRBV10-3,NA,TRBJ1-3,CAISEGQSYGGNTIYF,TGTGCCATCAGTGAGGGACAGTCTTACGGGGGAAACACCATATATTTT